The source of this T cell receptor beta chain is a study of shared clonotypes between healthy human individuals. Whole-study context: For every donor, three CD4 naive, three CD4 memory, two CD8 naive and one CD8 memory plates were used.

The authors ran the assay at deep level. Assay: immunoSEQ multiplex PCR; the TCRdb copy retains only in-frame clones and omits some. The sample holds 700,000 or so clones, around 72% seen once. General study results and limits: Large sequencing depth failed to make sorted-subset sequencing complete, rarefaction showed. Represented genetic and exposure-history diversity was restricted by having few donors.

This clone was counted between two and nine times. Antigen specificity is unknown. CDR1 is GTSNPN, CDR2 SVGIG, per germline (reference sequence). The V segment lost 0 bases and the J segment 4 bases; nucleotides outside the gene matches: 7. CDR3 length equals 16 residues. J is TRBJ2-1 and V is TRBV30; 9 nucleotides align to TRBD2. Sequenced: memory CD4+ T cells sorted from blood. Described subset: CD45RA-negative fraction. The TCR originated in a woman in her twenties or thirties in good health. Here the CDR3 reads CAWSVFAGGRYNEQFF. As DNA, the CDR3 is TGTGCCTGGAGTGTTTTTGCGGGAGGGAGATACAATGAGCAGTTCTTC.